This T cell receptor (beta chain) was captured in a study of breast tumors, draining lymph nodes, adjacent tissues. Study observations and caveats: Most tumor T cells seemingly derive from lymph node, then expand in tumor. Luminal-like breast cancer showed significantly greater tumor-nontumor repertoire similarity than basal-like breast cancer did.

TCRdb fed the multiplex PCR reads into MiXCR, producing one record per CDR3 protein. The table records 200,000 to 250,000 distinct CDR3 sequences, around 35% of them present only once. Samples came from axillary lymph nodes draining the breast cancer. As regards this clonotype: Its antigen remains unidentified. Just one base apart from a much larger clone, this may be a read error.

The germline V gene encodes CDR1 SEHNR and CDR2 FQNEAQ (reference sequence). CDR3 size: 15 residues. V gave up 2 bases and J gave up 5 bases, with 14 bases separating them. The sequencing input was axillary lymph node tissue. This chain connects TRBV7-9 to TRBJ2-3; D is possibly TRBD1 (7 bases). The receptor comes from a female donor with breast cancer. Some clones in this sample may be carry-over from other donors' samples. The CDR3 region is CASSLKGRGEDTQYF. The CDR3 nucleotides are TGTGCCAGCAGCTTAAAGGGCAGGGGGGAAGATACGCAGTATTTT.